The T cell receptor (beta chain) described here comes from a study of a mutant IDH1 vaccine in newly diagnosed glioma (dated by TCRdb to the early 2020s). Background on the whole study: Across visits V03 through V10, patients got a total of eight vaccinations, given in weeks 1, 3, 5, 7, 11, 15, 19 and 23. Vaccination began 4-6 weeks after radiotherapy alone, or alongside temozolomide cycles in the chemotherapy-containing groups. Of the roughly 31 treated patients, roughly 62% were male and about 40% were female, and the mean age was roughly 40 years. Before enrollment, most patients had been given radiochemotherapy with temozolomide as standard therapy, while the rest had received either radiotherapy alone or temozolomide alone. Peripheral blood samples were drawn at six visits, namely V03 (baseline), V05, V07, V10, V12 and V13. For exploratory analyses, 25 to 30 treated patients had longitudinal TCRB deep sequencing done wherever samples were available.

About this clone: Its cognate antigen has yet to be identified. No much larger clone is present one base from it, and per-base qualities are unavailable.

Study-level results and caveats: According to the authors, sample limitations meant that analyses of patient blood samples could not be reproduced. Selection of PBMC samples for TCRB deep sequencing was based on availability. No apparent relationship was observed between pseudoprogression and alterations in the top peripheral T cell clonotypes detected by TCRB sequencing. Immune responses induced by the vaccine were seen in around 94% of patients across multiple MHC alleles.

The meaning of the sample's time point label: week 5, during vaccination. Each vaccine dose was 300 ug of a 20-mer mutant IDH1 peptide in Montanide, given subcutaneously with topical imiquimod. Newly diagnosed WHO grade 3 or 4 IDH1-mutant astrocytomas showing loss of nuclear ATRX were present in the donors. The samples were drawn from NOA16, a multicentre, single-arm, open-label phase I trial in Germany that tested a mutant IDH1 peptide vaccine in humans for the first time. Genomic DNA for TCRB sequencing was isolated from EDTA blood with the DNeasy Blood and Tissue Kit. Preparation of the library involved the immunoSEQ multiplex PCR assay. The hsTCRB Kit was used according to the manufacturer's protocol to amplify rearranged TCR beta chain sequences. An Illumina MiSeq was used to sequence the TCRB libraries. The paper's processing steps were these. The proprietary platform of the kit vendor was used for demultiplexing, trimming and gene mapping. TCRdb obtained this table from immuneACCESS and retained in-frame rearrangements with V and J assigned. These tables miss some clones; where compared with another copy, unresolved V genes account for less than half of the shortfall, and the remainder is unexplained. The V and J calls and clone size come from that table; D and trimming were worked out from the DNA. This sample holds roughly 42,000 clones; approximately 85% were observed only once. The ten largest clones add up to over 1.5% of the sample.

The sequencing here drew on PBMCs, taken from a glioma patient whose treatment included an IDH1 peptide vaccine. The receptor was isolated from a man aged 35 to 55 with glioma.

The CDR3 here reads CASRQDSGGTVTQYF. The nucleotides are TGTGCCAGCAGGCAGGACTCAGGAGGGACGGTTACGCAGTATTTT. The rearranged segments are TRBV6-1 and TRBJ2-3; the D region possibly corresponds to TRBD2 (6 bases align). The germline V gene yields MNHNS for CDR1 and SASEGT for CDR2. From cysteine to phenylalanine, the CDR3 is 15 amino acids long. Solely the CDR3 DNA is kept, with 45 bases framed from the first base. Trimming at the junction amounts to 6 bases on V and 8 bases on J, and the germline ends lie 21 bases apart.